The entry below gives a single T cell receptor (beta chain) sequence along with its context. No antigen is known for it. The method was immunoSEQ multiplex PCR; TCRdb's version includes in-frame clones alone and lacks a portion of them. The data hold tens of thousands of clones, with around 85% observed a single time. This sample is drawn from a study of PD-1 blockade in classical Hodgkin lymphoma. Study observations and caveats: Exclusion applied to patients who initiated nivolumab less than 1 year following ASCT. Complete responders showed a baseline diversity that resembled the diversity of newly diagnosed patients. Newly diagnosed patients were reported to exhibit reduced baseline TCR diversity relative to healthy donors. By C4D1, diversity of CD4+ TCRs had risen significantly, whereas that of CD8+ TCRs had not.

Germline values: CDR1 SNHLY, CDR2 FYNNEI. Trimming cost V 6 bases and J 9 bases, with 21 bases left between them. The CDR3 spans 14 residues. Time point of the sample: cycle 4 day 1 (C4D1), after 6 weeks of nivolumab. Every single patient, without exception, relapsed after autologous stem cell transplantation, and brentuximab vedotin exposure varied. By magnetic negative selection, CD4+ T cells were purified from thawed PBMCs. V is TRBV2 and J is TRBJ2-7, with D possibly being TRBD1 (6 bases). This sequence was found in a human donor with classical Hodgkin lymphoma. The sequencing used CD4+ T cells from blood, collected before the fourth cycle of nivolumab. Here the CDR3 DNA reads TGTGCCAGCAGAGAGGACTTACAGGGTGGGGTGCAGTACTTC. It codes for CASREDLQGGVQYF. Together with reference TRBV2 and TRBJ2-7, the CDR3 gives the full variable domain: EPEVTQTPSHQVTQMGQEVILRCVPISNHLYFYWYRQILGQKVEFLVSFYNNEISEKSEIFDDQFSVERPDGSNFTLKIRSTKLEDSAMYFCASREDLQGGVQYFGPGTRLTVT.